Sequencing of this TCR beta chain was carried out in a study of tumor-infiltrating lymphocytes in primary liver carcinoma. Study-level points and caveats: Among the pair types, tumor region pairs showed more overlap than tumor-adjacent and tumor-blood pairs. Relative to blood, tumors carried a significantly larger fraction of the repertoire in their top 250 clones (p = 0.039). The study used bulk unsorted samples and so did not compare CD4+ and CD8+ repertoires.

On this clonotype itself: What it recognizes is unknown.

CDR1 is SGHNT, CDR2 YYREEE, per germline (reference sequence). The CDR3 covers 13 residues. Trimming removed 4 bases at V and 10 bases at J, with 15 bases between. For blood RNA, unsorted whole blood served as the source, and germline DNA was extracted too. Researchers generated TCR beta cDNA from approximately 450 ng of total RNA, relying on a constant-region primer. Each TCR beta library was derived from three nested multiplex PCR rounds that employed slightly modified ARM-PCR. A C-beta reverse primer was combined with TRBV1-TRBV30 forward primers in the first two PCR rounds, and each round had 9 to 10 cycles. TCRdb processed the multiplex PCR reads anew with MiXCR; each CDR3 protein has one entry. Of 300,000 to 400,000 distinct CDR3 sequences listed, 65% were seen once; the top ten hold about 6.5%.

Sequencing was done on a sample of peripheral blood. The clonotype was recovered from a man aged 35 to 55 with primary liver carcinoma and hepatitis B virus infection. V usage is TRBV5-4 and J usage is TRBJ2-1; D call uncertain. CDR3 DNA: TGTGCCAGCAGCACCCCACTGATTGGGGAGCAGTTCTTC. Translating gives CASSTPLIGEQFF. Drawing the rest from reference TRBV5-4 and TRBJ2-1, the complete variable domain is ETGVTQSPTHLIKTRGQQVTLRCSSQSGHNTVSWYQQALGQGPQFIFQYYREEENGRGNFPPRFSGLQFPNYSSELNVNALELDDSALYLCASSTPLIGEQFFGPGTRLTVL.